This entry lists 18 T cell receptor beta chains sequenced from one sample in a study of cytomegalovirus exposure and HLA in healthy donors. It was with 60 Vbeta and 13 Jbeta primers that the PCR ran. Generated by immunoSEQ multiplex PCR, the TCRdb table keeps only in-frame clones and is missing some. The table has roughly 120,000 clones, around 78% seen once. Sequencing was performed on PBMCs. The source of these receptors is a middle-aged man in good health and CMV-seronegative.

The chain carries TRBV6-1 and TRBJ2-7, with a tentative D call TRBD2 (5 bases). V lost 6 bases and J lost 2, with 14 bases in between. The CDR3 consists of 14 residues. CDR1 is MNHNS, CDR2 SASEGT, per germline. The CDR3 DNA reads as TGTGCCAGCAGCAATAGGGAGACCCCCTACGAGCAGTACTTC. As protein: CASSNRETPYEQYF.

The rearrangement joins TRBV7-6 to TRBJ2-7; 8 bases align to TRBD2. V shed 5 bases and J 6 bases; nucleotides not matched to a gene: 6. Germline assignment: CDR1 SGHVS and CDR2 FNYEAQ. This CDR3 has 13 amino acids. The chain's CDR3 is CASSREGSREQYF. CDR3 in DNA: TGTGCCAGCAGCCGGGAGGGGTCGCGCGAGCAGTACTTC. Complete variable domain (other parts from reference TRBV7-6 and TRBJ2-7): GAGVSQSPRYKVTKRGQDVALRCDPISGHVSLYWYRQALGQGPEFLTYFNYEAQQDKSGLPNDRFSAERPEGSISTLTIQRTEQRDSAMYRCASSREGSREQYFGPGTRLTVT.

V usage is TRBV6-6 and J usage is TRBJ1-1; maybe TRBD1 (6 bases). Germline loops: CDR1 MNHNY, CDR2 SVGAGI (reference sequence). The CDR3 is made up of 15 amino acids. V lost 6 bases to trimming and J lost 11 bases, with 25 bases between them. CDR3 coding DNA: TGTGCCAGCAGCTGGGACAAGCCAAATTCGGGCAGGGCTTTCTTT. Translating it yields CASSWDKPNSGRAFF.

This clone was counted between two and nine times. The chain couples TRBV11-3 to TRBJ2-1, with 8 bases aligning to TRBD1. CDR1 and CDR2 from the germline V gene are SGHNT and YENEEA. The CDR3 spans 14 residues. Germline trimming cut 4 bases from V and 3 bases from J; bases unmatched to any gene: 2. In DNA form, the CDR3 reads TGTGCCAGCAGCTATGGACAGGGCTACAATGAGCAGTTCTTC. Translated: CASSYGQGYNEQFF.

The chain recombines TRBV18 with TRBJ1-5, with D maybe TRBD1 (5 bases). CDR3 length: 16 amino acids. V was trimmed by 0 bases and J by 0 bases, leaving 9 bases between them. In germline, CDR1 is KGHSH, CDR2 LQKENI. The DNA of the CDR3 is TGTGCCAGCTCACCACCACAGGCGAATAGCAATCAGCCCCAGCATTTT. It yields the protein CASSPPQANSNQPQHF.

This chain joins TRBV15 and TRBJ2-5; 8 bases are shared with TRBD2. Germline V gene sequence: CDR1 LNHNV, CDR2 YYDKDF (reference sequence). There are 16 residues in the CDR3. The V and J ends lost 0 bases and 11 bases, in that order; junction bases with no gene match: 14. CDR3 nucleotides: TGTGCCACCAGCAGAGATGGAGACGGGAGGGGCGGTGAGCAGTACTTC. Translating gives CATSRDGDGRGGEQYF.

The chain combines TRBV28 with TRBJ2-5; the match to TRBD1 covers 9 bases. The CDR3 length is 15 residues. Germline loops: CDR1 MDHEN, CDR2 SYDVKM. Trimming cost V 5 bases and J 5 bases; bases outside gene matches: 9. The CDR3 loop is CASSPGTGNSETQYF. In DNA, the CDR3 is TGTGCCAGCAGTCCAGGGACAGGGAATTCGGAGACCCAGTACTTC. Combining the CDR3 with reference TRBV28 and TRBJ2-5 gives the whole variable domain DVKVTQSSRYLVKRTGEKVFLECVQDMDHENMFWYRQDPGLGLRLIYFSYDVKMKEKGDIPEGYSVSREKKERFSLILESASTNQTSMYLCASSPGTGNSETQYFGPGTRLLVL.

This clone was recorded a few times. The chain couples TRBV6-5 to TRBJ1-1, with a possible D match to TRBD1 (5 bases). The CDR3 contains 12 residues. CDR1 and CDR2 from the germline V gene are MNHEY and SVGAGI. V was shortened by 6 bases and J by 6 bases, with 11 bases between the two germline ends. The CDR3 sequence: CASRTTGAEAFF. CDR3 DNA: TGTGCCAGCAGAACTACAGGCGCTGAAGCTTTCTTT.

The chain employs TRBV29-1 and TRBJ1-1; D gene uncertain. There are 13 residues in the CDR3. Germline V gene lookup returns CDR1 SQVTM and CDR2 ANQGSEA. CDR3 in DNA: TGCACCCTCTTGTCCCCCCTGAGCGCTGAAGCTTTCTTT. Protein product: CTLLSPLSAEAFF.

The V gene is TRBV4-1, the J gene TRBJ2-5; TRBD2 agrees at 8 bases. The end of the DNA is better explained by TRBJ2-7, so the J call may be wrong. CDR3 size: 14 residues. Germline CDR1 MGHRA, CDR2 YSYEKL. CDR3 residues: CASSFGTRGYEQYF. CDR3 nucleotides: TGCGCCAGCAGCTTCGGGACTAGAGGGTACGAGCAGTACTTC.

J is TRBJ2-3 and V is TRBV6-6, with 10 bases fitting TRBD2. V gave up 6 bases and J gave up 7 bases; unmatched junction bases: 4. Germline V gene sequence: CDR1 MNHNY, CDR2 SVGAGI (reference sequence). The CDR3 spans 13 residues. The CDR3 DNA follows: TGTGCCAGCAGCTTAGCGGGGGGATATACGCAGTATTTT. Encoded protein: CASSLAGGYTQYF.

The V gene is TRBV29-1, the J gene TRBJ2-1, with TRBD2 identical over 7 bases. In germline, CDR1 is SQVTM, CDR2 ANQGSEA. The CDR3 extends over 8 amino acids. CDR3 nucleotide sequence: TGCAGTAGCGGGGAGCAGTTCTTC. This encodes CSSGEQFF.

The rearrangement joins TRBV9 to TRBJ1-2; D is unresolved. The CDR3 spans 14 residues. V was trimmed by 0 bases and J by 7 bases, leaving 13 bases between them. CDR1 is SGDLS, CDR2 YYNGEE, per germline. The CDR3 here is CASSVDSEGGGYTF. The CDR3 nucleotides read TGTGCCAGCAGCGTAGATTCGGAGGGCGGTGGCTACACCTTC.

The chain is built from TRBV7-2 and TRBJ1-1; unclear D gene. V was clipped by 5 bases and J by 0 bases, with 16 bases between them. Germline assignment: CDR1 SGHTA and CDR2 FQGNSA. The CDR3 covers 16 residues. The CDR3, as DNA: TGTGCCAGCAGCCCCAGAGGGCCATATCTGAACACTGAAGCTTTCTTT. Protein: CASSPRGPYLNTEAFF.

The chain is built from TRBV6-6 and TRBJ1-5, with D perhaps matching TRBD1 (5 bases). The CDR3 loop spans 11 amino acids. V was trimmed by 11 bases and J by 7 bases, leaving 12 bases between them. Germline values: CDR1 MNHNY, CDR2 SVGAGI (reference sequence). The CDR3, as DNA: TGTGCCTCCAGGGAGGACCAGCCCCAGCATTTT. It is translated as CASREDQPQHF.

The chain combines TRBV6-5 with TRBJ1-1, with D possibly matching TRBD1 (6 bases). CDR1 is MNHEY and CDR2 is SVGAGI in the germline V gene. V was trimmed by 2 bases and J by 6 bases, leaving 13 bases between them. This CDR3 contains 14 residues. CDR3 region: CASSYGDISSEAFF. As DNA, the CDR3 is TGTGCCAGCAGTTACGGGGACATTTCCTCTGAAGCTTTCTTT.

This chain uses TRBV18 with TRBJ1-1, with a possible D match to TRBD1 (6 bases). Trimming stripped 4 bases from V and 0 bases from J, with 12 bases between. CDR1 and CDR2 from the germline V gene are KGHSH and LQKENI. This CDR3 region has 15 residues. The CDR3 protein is CASSLGTNLNTEAFF. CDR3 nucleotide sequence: TGTGCCAGCTCACTTGGGACAAATCTGAACACTGAAGCTTTCTTT.

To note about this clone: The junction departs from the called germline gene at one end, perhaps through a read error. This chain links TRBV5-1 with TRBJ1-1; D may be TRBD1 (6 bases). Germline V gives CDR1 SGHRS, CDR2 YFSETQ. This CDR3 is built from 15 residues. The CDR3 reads CASSLNRAVKTEAFF. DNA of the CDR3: TGCGCCAGCAGCTTAAACAGGGCCGTGAAGACTGAAGCTTTCTTT.